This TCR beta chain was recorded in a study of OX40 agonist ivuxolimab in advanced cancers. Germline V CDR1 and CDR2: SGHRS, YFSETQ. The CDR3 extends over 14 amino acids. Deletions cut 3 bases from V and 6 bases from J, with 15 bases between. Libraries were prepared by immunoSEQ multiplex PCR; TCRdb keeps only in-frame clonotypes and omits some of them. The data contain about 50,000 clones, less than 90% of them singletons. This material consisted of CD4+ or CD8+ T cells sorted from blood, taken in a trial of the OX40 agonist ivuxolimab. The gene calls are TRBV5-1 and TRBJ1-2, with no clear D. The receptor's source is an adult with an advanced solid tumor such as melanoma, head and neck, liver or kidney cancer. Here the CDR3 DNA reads TGCGCCAGCAGCTGGACGGACTCCCTCAATGGCTACACCTTC. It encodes CASSWTDSLNGYTF.